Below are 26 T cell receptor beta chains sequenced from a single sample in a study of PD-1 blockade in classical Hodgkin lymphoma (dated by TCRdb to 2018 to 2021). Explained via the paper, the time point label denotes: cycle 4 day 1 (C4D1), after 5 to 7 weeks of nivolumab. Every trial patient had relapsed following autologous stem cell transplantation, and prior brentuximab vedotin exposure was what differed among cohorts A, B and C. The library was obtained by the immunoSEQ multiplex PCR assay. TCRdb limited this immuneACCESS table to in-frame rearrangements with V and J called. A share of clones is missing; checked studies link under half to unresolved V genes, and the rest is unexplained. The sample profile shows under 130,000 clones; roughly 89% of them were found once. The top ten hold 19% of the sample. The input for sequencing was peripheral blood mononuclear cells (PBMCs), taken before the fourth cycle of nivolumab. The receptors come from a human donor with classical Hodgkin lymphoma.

CDR3 residues: CATTPGNSVYGYTF. The CDR3, as DNA: TGTGCCACCACCCCAGGGAACAGCGTTTATGGCTACACCTTC. The chain is built from TRBV15 and TRBJ1-2; maybe TRBD1 (5 bases). CDR3 length equals 14 residues. Trimming left V 7 bases short and J 5 bases short, with 17 bases between. Germline-derived CDR1 and CDR2 are LNHNV and YYDKDF (reference sequence).

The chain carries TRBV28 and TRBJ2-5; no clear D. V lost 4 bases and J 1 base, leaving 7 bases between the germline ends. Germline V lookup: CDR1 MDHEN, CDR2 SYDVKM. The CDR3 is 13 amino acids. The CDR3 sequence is CASSWAPQETQYF. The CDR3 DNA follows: TGTGCCAGCAGTTGGGCCCCCCAAGAGACCCAGTACTTC.

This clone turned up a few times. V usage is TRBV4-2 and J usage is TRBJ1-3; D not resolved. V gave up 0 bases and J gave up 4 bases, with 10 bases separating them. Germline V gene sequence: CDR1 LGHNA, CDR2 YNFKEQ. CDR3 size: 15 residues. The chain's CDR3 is CASSQEWIGGNTIYF. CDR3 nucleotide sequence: TGTGCCAGCAGCCAAGAGTGGATTGGCGGAAACACCATATATTTT.

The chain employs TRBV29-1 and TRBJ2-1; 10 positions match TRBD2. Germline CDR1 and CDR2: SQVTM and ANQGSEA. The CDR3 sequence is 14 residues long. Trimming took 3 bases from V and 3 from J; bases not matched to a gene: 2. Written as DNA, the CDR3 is TGCAGCGTTGACCTAGCGGGAGTCTACAATGAGCAGTTCTTC. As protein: CSVDLAGVYNEQFF.

The CDR3, as DNA: TGTGCCAGCAGCCGTAGCGGGAGTAGCACAGATACGCAGTATTTT. This codes for CASSRSGSSTDTQYF. The chain is built from TRBV7-9 and TRBJ2-3; 9 bases fit TRBD2. The CDR3 spans 15 residues. In germline, CDR1 is SEHNR, CDR2 FQNEAQ (reference sequence). With V trimmed by 5 bases and J by 0 bases, 3 bases remained unmatched.

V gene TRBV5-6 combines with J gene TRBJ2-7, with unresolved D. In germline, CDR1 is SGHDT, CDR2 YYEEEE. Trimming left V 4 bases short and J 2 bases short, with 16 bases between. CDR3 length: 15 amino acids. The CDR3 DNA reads TGTGCCAGCAGCATGACACAAGATATAACCTACGAGCAGTACTTC. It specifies CASSMTQDITYEQYF.

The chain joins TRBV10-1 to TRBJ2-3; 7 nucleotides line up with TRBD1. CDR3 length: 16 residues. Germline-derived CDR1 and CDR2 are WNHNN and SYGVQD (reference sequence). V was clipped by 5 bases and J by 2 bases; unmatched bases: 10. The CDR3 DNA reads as TGCGCCAGCAGTTCCGAGACAGGGATCGTCACAGATACGCAGTATTTT. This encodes CASSSETGIVTDTQYF.

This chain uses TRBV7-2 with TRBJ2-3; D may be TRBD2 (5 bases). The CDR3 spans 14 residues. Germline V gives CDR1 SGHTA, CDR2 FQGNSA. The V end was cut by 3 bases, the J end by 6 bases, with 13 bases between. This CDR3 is CASSFVRIADTQYF. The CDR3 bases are TGTGCCAGCAGCTTTGTCAGAATAGCGGATACGCAGTATTTT.

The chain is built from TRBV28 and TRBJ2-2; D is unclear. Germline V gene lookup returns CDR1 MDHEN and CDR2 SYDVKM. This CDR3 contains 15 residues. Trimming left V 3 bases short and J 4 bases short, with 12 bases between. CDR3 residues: CASSLTPPGTGELFF. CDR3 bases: TGTGCCAGCAGTTTGACGCCACCCGGCACCGGGGAGCTGTTTTTT.

CDR3 DNA: TGTGCCAGCACCCCGGGACTAGCGAATAACTACGAGCAGTACTTC. It encodes CASTPGLANNYEQYF. The chain links TRBV7-2 to TRBJ2-7, with TRBD2 identical over 10 bases. The CDR3 is 15 amino acids. The V segment lost 7 bases and the J segment 3 bases; nucleotides outside the gene matches: 9. The germline gives CDR1 SGHTA, CDR2 FQGNSA.

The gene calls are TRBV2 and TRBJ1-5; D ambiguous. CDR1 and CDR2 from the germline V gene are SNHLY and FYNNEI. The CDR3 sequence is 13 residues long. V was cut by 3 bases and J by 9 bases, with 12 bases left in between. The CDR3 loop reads CASSDPKFGPQHF. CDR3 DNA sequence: TGTGCCAGCAGTGATCCCAAGTTCGGGCCCCAGCATTTT.

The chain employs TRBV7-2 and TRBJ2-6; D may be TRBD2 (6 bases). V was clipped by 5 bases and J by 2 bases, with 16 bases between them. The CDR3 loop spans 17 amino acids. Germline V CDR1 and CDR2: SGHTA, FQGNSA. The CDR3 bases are TGTGCCAGCAGCCCCCAGACTAGGACCCCTGGGGCCAACGTCCTGACTTTC. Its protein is CASSPQTRTPGANVLTF.

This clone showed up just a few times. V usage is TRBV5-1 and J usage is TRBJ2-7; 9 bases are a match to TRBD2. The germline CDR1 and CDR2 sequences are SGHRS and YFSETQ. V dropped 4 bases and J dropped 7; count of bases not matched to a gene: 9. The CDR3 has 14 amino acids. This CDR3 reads CASSAGGRAWEQYF. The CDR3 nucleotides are TGCGCCAGCAGCGCCGGCGGGAGGGCCTGGGAGCAGTACTTC.

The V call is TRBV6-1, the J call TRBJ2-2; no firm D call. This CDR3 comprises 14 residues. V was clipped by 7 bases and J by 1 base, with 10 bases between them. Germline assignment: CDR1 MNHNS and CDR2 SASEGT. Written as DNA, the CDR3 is TGTGCCAGCAAAGGGAAAGGGAACACCGGGGAGCTGTTTTTT. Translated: CASKGKGNTGELFF.

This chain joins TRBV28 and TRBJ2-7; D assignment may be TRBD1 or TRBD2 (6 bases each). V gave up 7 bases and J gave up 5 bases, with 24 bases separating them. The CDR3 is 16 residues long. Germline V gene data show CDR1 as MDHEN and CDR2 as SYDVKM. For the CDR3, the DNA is TGTGCCAGCAATATCGCCGGGACACCCGGGAGAGACGAGCAGTACTTC. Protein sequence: CASNIAGTPGRDEQYF. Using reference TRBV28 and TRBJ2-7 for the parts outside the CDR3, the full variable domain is DVKVTQSSRYLVKRTGEKVFLECVQDMDHENMFWYRQDPGLGLRLIYFSYDVKMKEKGDIPEGYSVSREKKERFSLILESASTNQTSMYLCASNIAGTPGRDEQYFGPGTRLTVT.

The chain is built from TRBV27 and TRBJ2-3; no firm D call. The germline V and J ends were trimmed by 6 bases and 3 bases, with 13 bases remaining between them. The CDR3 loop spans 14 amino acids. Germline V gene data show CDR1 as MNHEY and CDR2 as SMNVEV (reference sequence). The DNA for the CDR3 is TGTGCCAGCAGCCCGGAGTTAGGTACAGATACGCAGTATTTT. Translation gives CASSPELGTDTQYF.

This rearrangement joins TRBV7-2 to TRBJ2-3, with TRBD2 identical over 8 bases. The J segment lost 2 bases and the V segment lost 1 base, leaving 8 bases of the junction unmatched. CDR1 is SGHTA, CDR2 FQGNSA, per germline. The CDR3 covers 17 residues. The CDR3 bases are TGTGCCAGCAGCTTAGGCGGCGGGACTAGGATCACAGATACGCAGTATTTT. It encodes CASSLGGGTRITDTQYF.

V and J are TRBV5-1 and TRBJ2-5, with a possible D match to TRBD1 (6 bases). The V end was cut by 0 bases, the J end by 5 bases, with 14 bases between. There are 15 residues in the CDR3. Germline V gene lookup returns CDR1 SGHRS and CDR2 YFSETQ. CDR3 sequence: CASSLVRGTAETQYF. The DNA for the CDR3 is TGCGCCAGCAGCTTGGTTAGGGGGACCGCGGAGACCCAGTACTTC.

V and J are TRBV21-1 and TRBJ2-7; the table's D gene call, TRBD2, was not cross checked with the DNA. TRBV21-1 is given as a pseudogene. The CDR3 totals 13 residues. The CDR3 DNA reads TGTGCCAGCAGCAAAGGGGCGGGTTACGAGCAGTACTTC. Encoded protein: CASSKGAGYEQYF.

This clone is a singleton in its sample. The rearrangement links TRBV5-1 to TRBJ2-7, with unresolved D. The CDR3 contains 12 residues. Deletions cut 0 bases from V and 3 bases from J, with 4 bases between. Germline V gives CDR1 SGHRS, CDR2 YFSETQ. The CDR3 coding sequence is TGCGCCAGCAGCTTGGGTAACTACGAGCAGTACTTC. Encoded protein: CASSLGNYEQYF.

CDR3 in amino acids: CASSLGLAGADNEQFF. The CDR3 DNA reads TGTGCCAGCAGCTTAGGACTAGCGGGAGCAGACAATGAGCAGTTCTTC. The chain joins TRBV11-2 to TRBJ2-1; 12 nucleotides match TRBD2. CDR1 is SGHAT and CDR2 is FQNNGV in the germline V gene. The length of the CDR3 is 16 residues. The ends lost 1 base at V and 5 bases at J; junction bases unmatched: 3.

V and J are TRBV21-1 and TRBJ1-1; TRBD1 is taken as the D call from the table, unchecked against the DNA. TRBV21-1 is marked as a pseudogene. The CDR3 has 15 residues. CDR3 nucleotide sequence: TGTGCCAGCAGCAAAGACGGGACAGGGGGAACTGAAGCTTTCTTT. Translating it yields CASSKDGTGGTEAFF.

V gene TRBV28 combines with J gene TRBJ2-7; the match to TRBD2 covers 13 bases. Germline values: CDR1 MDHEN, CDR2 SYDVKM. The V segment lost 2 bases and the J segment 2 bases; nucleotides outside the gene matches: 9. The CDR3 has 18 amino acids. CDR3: CASSLISPTSGRAYEQYF. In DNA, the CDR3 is TGTGCCAGCAGTTTAATTTCGCCTACTAGCGGGAGGGCCTACGAGCAGTACTTC.

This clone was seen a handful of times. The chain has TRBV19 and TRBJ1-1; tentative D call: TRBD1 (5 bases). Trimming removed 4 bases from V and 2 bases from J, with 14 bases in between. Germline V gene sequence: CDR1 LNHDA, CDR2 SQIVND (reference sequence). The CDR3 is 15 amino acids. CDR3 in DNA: TGTGCCAGTAGTAGGTTCGGGGGGACCAACACTGAAGCTTTCTTT. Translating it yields CASSRFGGTNTEAFF. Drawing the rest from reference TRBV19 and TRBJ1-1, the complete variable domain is DGGITQSPKYLFRKEGQNVTLSCEQNLNHDAMYWYRQDPGQGLRLIYYSQIVNDFQKGDIAEGYSVSREKKESFPLTVTSAQKNPTAFYLCASSRFGGTNTEAFFGQGTRLTVV.

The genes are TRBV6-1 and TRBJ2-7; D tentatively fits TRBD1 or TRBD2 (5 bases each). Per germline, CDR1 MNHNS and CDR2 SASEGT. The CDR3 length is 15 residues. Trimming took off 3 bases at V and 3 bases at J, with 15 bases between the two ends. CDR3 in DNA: TGTGCCAGCAGTGACCTGGGACCCATCAGCTACGAGCAGTACTTC. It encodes CASSDLGPISYEQYF.

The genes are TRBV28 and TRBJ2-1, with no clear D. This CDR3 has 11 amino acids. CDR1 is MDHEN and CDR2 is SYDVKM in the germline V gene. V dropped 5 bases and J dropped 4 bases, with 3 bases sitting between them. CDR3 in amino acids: CASSPYNEQFF. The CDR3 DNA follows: TGTGCCAGCAGTCCATACAATGAGCAGTTCTTC.